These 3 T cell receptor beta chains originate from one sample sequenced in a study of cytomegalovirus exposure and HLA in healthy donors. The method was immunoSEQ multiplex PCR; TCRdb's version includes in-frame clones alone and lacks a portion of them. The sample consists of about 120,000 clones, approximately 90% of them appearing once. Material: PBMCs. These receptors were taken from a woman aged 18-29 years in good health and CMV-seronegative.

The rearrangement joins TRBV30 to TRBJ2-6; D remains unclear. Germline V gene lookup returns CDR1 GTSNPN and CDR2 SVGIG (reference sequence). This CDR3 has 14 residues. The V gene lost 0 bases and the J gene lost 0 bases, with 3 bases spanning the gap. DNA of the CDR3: TGTGCCTGGAGTGTACTCTCTGGGGCCAACGTCCTGACTTTC. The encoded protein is CAWSVLSGANVLTF.

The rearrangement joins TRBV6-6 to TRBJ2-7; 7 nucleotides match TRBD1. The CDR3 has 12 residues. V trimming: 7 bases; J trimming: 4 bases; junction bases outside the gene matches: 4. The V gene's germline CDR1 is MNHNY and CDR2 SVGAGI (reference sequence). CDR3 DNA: TGTGCCAGCAAAGGGGGCCTATACGAGCAGTACTTC. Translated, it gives CASKGGLYEQYF.

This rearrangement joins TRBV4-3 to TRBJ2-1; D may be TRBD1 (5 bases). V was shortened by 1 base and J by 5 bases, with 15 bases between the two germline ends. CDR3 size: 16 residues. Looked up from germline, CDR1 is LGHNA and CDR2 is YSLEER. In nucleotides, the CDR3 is TGCGCCAGCAGCCAAGGGACACCCCCAAGGGACAATGAGCAGTTCTTC. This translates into CASSQGTPPRDNEQFF.